Sequencing of this T cell receptor beta chain was carried out in a study of T cell responses to AZD1222 COVID-19 vaccine. General study results and limits: Spike was spanned by vaccine-associated CD4 TCRs, which were dominant at 160-218 and 743-854. In a largely white British group with more females than males, clonal diversity was possibly underestimated. The number of AZD1222 recipients seropositive at baseline was only five to seven.

The CDR3 covers 13 residues. Trimming took off 3 bases at V and 5 bases at J, with 10 bases between the two ends. The repertoire was sequenced with immunoSEQ multiplex PCR; TCRdb's copy has only in-frame clones and lacks some. The repertoire holds 120,000 to 150,000 clones, with roughly 88% as singletons. In regard to this clone: Its cognate antigen is unknown.

The sequence was obtained from an adult in good health. J is TRBJ1-1 and V is TRBV12-3 or TRBV12-4; D uncertain. Sequences were derived from peripheral blood, sampled on day 0 of MenACWY control vaccination. The CDR3 region has the DNA TGTGCCAGCAGTTTTAACGGGGAGACTGAAGCTTTCTTT. It is translated as CASSFNGETEAFF.